A single sample is the source of the 16 T cell receptor beta chains below, sequenced in a study of blood T cell repertoires in COVID-19. Produced via immunoSEQ multiplex PCR; TCRdb's table is partial and in-frame only. This sample has more than 350,000 clones, with roughly 89% found just once. Input material: PBMCs or T cells enriched from blood (not recorded which). Every receptor here comes from a woman in her 50s who had recovered from COVID-19.

The CDR3 is CASSQEQGRSEQYF. Written as DNA, the CDR3 is TGTGCCAGCAGCCAGGAACAGGGTAGGTCCGAGCAGTACTTC. The chain combines TRBV3-1 (or the pseudogene TRBV3-2) with TRBJ2-7, with D possibly matching TRBD1 (6 bases). In germline, CDR1 is LGHDT, CDR2 YNNKEL (reference sequence). V dropped 3 bases and J dropped 6 bases, with 15 bases sitting between them. This CDR3 is built from 14 residues.

This rearrangement joins TRBV6-5 to TRBJ1-1; D is possibly TRBD1 (6 bases). The CDR3 spans 14 residues. Germline values: CDR1 MNHEY, CDR2 SVGAGI. V lost 2 bases, J lost 4 bases, and 11 bases lay in between. CDR3 region: CASSYQQGGTEAFF. The CDR3 DNA is TGTGCCAGCAGTTACCAACAGGGTGGCACTGAAGCTTTCTTT.

The chain has TRBV2 and TRBJ2-5; D not resolved. The CDR3 sequence is 12 residues long. Germline CDR1 and CDR2: SNHLY and FYNNEI. Trimming cost V 8 bases and J 4 bases, with 11 bases left between them. In DNA, the CDR3 is TGTGCCAGCCAGTGGGCTTTAGAGACCCAGTACTTC. Translated, it gives CASQWALETQYF.

The chain couples TRBV5-1 to TRBJ1-2; D might be TRBD1 (6 bases). V lost 3 bases to trimming and J lost 6 bases, with 12 bases between them. The CDR3 consists of 13 residues. Looked up from germline, CDR1 is SGHRS and CDR2 is YFSETQ. CDR3 sequence reads: CASSSQGRDGYTF. In nucleotides, the CDR3 is TGCGCCAGCAGCTCACAGGGACGCGATGGCTACACCTTC.

This chain joins TRBV27 and TRBJ1-3, with D perhaps matching TRBD1 (6 bases). The CDR3 totals 16 residues. Germline lookup yields CDR1 MNHEY and CDR2 SMNVEV (reference sequence). V lost 5 bases to trimming and J lost 0 bases, with 14 bases between them. The DNA for the CDR3 is TGTGCCAGCAGTATGGGACACCATATCTCTGGAAACACCATATATTTT. Translating it yields CASSMGHHISGNTIYF.

With regard to this clone: At one boundary the junction diverges from the germline segment, which might be a read error. The V call is TRBV11-1, the J call TRBJ1-2, with TRBD1 matching over 7 bases. The CDR3 contains 12 residues. Per germline, CDR1 SGHAT and CDR2 FQDESV (reference sequence). The CDR3 spells CASSFDREAAHF. CDR3 nucleotide sequence: TGTGCCAGCAGCTTCGACAGGGAAGCCGCCCACTTC.

This clone was seen once. The genes are TRBV29-1 and TRBJ2-7, with a weak D call TRBD2 (5 bases). The CDR3 length is 13 residues. With 5 bases removed from V and 0 bases from J, the gap between germline ends came to 11 bases. Germline assignment: CDR1 SQVTM and CDR2 ANQGSEA. CDR3: CSVISASSYEQYF. CDR3 sequence (DNA): TGCAGCGTTATTAGCGCGAGCTCCTACGAGCAGTACTTC.

The gene calls are TRBV6-5 and TRBJ1-1; a possible D gene is TRBD1 (5 bases). The CDR3 contains 15 residues. CDR1 and CDR2 from the germline V gene are MNHEY and SVGAGI. The V and J ends lost 6 bases and 1 base respectively, with 15 bases between them. The CDR3 spells CASRHAGQGNTEAFF. The DNA for the CDR3 is TGTGCCAGCAGACACGCGGGGCAGGGGAACACTGAAGCTTTCTTT.

This clone came up once. This chain links TRBV10-3 with TRBJ2-3; D is ambiguous. The V and J ends lost 3 bases and 2 bases respectively, with 6 bases between them. CDR1 and CDR2 (germline): ENHRY, SYGVKD. CDR3 size: 13 residues. CDR3 DNA: TGTGCCATCAGTGATCTTTACACAGATACGCAGTATTTT. Translating gives CAISDLYTDTQYF.

The rearrangement joins TRBV7-9 to TRBJ1-5, with a tentative D call TRBD1 (5 bases). Trimming cost V 5 bases and J 5 bases, with 10 bases left between them. Germline V gene lookup returns CDR1 SEHNR and CDR2 FQNEAQ (reference sequence). The CDR3 sequence is 13 residues long. The CDR3 is CASSKTADQPQHF. In nucleotides, the CDR3 is TGTGCCAGCAGCAAGACAGCTGATCAGCCCCAGCATTTT. Full variable domain (missing parts from reference TRBV7-9 and TRBJ1-5): DTGVSQNPRHKITKRGQNVTFRCDPISEHNRLYWYRQTLGQGPEFLTYFQNEAQLEKSRLLSDRFSAERPKGSFSTLEIQRTEQGDSAMYLCASSKTADQPQHFGDGTRLSIL.

This clone has only a few counts. This chain connects TRBV4-1 to TRBJ1-1; D unresolved. The CDR3 is made up of 14 amino acids. The V end was cut by 1 base, the J end by 1 base, with 7 bases between. Germline V gene lookup returns CDR1 MGHRA and CDR2 YSYEKL. The CDR3 region has the DNA TGCGCCAGCAGCCAAGGAGGCGGGAACACTGAAGCTTTCTTT. This codes for CASSQGGGNTEAFF.

The CDR3 region is CASSRARDSQETQYF. CDR3 sequence (DNA): TGTGCCAGCAGCCGTGCCCGGGACAGCCAAGAGACCCAGTACTTC. The V and J genes are TRBV28 and TRBJ2-5; TRBD1 matches 7 bases. This CDR3 region has 15 residues. V shed 6 bases and J 1 base; nucleotides not matched to a gene: 8. Germline values: CDR1 MDHEN, CDR2 SYDVKM.

V usage is TRBV7-9 and J usage is TRBJ1-3, with D maybe TRBD1 (6 bases). Germline-derived CDR1 and CDR2 are SEHNR and FQNEAQ (reference sequence). This CDR3 is 14 amino acids long. Trimming shortened V by 5 bases and J by 1 base, and 9 bases separated the two germline ends. The CDR3 region has the DNA TGTGCCAGCAGCCCAGGGGAATCTGGAAACACCATATATTTT. Protein product: CASSPGESGNTIYF.

This rearrangement joins TRBV7-9 to TRBJ1-6; maybe TRBD1 (5 bases). The germline gives CDR1 SEHNR, CDR2 FQNEAQ (reference sequence). With 0 bases removed from V and 7 bases from J, the gap between germline ends came to 10 bases. CDR3 length: 15 amino acids. This chain's CDR3 is CASSLAQGLNSPLHF. The CDR3 coding sequence is TGTGCCAGCAGCTTAGCTCAGGGCCTGAATTCACCCCTCCACTTT.

This clone was recorded only once. The chain joins TRBV6-5 to TRBJ2-5; possible D gene TRBD2, 7 bases. Per germline, CDR1 MNHEY and CDR2 SVGAGI. CDR3 length: 15 residues. V was cut by 6 bases and J by 2 bases, with 16 bases left in between. The CDR3 nucleotides are TGTGCCAGCAGCCCCGGGGGGCGCCCTCAAGAGACCCAGTACTTC. Translated, it gives CASSPGGRPQETQYF.

This clone was counted a few times. The V call is TRBV27, the J call TRBJ1-4; D ambiguous. V was pared by 8 bases and J by 5 bases, with 24 bases between. Germline-derived CDR1 and CDR2 are MNHEY and SMNVEV (reference sequence). CDR3 length equals 17 residues. The CDR3 coding sequence is TGTGCCAGCCCCACCGCGGGTCTGCGAATCCGGAATGAAAAACTGTTTTTT. This translates into CASPTAGLRIRNEKLFF.